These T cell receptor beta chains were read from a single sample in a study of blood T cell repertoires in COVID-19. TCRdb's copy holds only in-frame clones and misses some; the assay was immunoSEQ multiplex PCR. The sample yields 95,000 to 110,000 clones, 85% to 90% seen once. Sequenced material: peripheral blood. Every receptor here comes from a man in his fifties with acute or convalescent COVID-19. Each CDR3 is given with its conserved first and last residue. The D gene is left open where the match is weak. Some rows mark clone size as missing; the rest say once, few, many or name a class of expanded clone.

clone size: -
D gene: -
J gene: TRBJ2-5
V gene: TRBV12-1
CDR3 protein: CASSFGLGLAGVRVETQYF
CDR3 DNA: TGTGCCAGCAGCTTTGGGCTGGGCCTAGCGGGAGTTCGGGTGGAGACCCAGTACTTC

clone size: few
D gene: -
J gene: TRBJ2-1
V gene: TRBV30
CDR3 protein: CAWRGTMGEQFF
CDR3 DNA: TGTGCCTGGAGGGGGACAATGGGTGAGCAGTTCTTC

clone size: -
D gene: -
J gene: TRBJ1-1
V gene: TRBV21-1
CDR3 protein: CASSKSGSGFTEAFF
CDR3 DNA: TGTGCCAGCAGCAAAAGCGGGTCCGGCTTCACTGAAGCTTTCTTT

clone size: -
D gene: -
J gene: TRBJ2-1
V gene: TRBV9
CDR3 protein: CASSVDLGNNEQFF
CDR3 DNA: TGTGCCAGCAGCGTAGATCTGGGCAACAATGAGCAGTTCTTC

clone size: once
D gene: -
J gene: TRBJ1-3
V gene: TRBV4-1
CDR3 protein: CASSPGWEGPPGNTIYF
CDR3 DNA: TGCGCCAGCAGCCCCGGATGGGAGGGACCCCCTGGAAACACCATATATTTT

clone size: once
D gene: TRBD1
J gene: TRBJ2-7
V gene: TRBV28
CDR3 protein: CATKLRDRAEQYF
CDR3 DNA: TGTGCCACCAAACTCCGGGACAGGGCCGAGCAGTACTTC

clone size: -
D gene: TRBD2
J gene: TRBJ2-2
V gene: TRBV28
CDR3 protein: CASSLTPGRAYANTGELFF
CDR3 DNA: TGTGCCAGCAGTTTAACCCCCGGGAGGGCCTATGCGAACACCGGGGAGCTGTTTTTT

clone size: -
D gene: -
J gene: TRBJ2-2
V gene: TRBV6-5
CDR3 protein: CASIPRRLTGELFF
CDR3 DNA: TGTGCCAGCATCCCCAGGAGGCTCACCGGGGAGCTGTTTTTT

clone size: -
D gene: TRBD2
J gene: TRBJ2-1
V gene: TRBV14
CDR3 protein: CASSSIQGSGRAYNEQFF
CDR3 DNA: TGTGCCAGCAGCTCCATCCAGGGGAGCGGGAGGGCCTACAATGAGCAGTTCTTC

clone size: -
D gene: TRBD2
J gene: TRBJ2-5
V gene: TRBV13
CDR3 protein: CASSWTTTGGTETQYF
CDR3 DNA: TGTGCCAGCAGCTGGACGACTACGGGAGGGACGGAGACCCAGTACTTC

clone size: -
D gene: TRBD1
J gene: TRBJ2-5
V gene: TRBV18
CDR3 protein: CASSPRQGWETQYF
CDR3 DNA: TGTGCCAGCTCACCGAGACAGGGCTGGGAGACCCAGTACTTC

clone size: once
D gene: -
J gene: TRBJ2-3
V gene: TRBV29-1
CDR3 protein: CSADRIDTQYF
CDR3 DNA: TGCAGCGCCGACAGAATAGATACGCAGTATTTT

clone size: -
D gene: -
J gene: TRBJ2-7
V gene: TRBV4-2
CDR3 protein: CASSLGTPGGYEQYF
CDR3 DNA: TGTGCCAGCAGCCTCGGTACGCCTGGCGGCTACGAGCAGTACTTC

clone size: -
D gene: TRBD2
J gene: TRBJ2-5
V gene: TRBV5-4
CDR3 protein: CASSPGLLAGVRETQYF
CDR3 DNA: TGTGCCAGCAGCCCGGGACTACTAGCGGGAGTAAGAGAGACCCAGTACTTC

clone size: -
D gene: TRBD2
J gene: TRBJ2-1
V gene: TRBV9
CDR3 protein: CASSKRASGSSEQFF
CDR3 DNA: TGTGCCAGCAGCAAGAGGGCTAGCGGGAGCTCTGAGCAGTTCTTC

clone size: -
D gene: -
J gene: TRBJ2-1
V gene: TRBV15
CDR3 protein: CATSRDRGGEQFF
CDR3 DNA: TGTGCCACCAGCAGAGATAGGGGAGGTGAGCAGTTCTTC

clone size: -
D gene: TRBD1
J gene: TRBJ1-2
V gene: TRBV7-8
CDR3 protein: CASSSGDRRANYGYTF
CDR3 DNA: TGTGCCAGCAGCTCGGGGGACAGGAGAGCTAACTATGGCTACACCTTC

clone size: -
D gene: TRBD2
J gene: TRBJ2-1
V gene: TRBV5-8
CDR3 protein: CASSLPCGGRKSVEQFF
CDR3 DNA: TGTGCCAGCAGCTTGCCCTGTGGCGGGAGGAAGTCGGTTGAGCAGTTCTTC

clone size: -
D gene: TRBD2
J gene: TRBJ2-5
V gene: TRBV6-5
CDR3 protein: CASKLAGAETQYF
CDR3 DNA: TGTGCCAGCAAACTAGCGGGAGCAGAGACCCAGTACTTC

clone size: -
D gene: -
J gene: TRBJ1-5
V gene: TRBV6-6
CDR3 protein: CASSSSGGSNQPQHF
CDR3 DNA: TGTGCCAGCAGTTCCTCGGGGGGAAGCAATCAGCCCCAGCATTTT

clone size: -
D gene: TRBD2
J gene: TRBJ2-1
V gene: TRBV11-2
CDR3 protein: CASSSGTSGYNEQFF
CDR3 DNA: TGTGCCAGCAGCTCTGGGACTAGCGGTTACAATGAGCAGTTCTTC

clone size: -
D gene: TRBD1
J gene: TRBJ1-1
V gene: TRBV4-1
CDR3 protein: CASSQVLGRGSEAFF
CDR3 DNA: TGCGCCAGCAGCCAAGTACTCGGCAGGGGGTCTGAAGCTTTCTTT

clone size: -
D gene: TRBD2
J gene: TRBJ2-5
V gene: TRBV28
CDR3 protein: CASSPGLAGGLGETQYF
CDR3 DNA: TGTGCCAGCAGTCCAGGACTAGCGGGAGGCCTTGGAGAGACCCAGTACTTC

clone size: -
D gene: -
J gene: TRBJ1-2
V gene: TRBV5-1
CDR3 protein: CASSLRSVSGGNYGYTF
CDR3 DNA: TGCGCCAGCAGCTTGAGATCAGTATCCGGGGGAAACTATGGCTACACCTTC

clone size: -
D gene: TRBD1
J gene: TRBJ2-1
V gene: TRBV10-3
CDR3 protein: CAISDGRGPLAEQFF
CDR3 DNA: TGTGCCATCAGTGATGGCAGGGGGCCTCTAGCCGAGCAGTTCTTC

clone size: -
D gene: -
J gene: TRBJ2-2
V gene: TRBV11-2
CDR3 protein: CASSLRSLNTGELFF
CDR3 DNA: TGTGCCAGCAGCTTAAGGAGCCTGAACACCGGGGAGCTGTTTTTT

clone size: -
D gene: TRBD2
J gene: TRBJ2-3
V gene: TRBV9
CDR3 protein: CASSLLGRAADTQYF
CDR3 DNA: TGTGCCAGCAGCCTTCTAGGGAGGGCTGCCGATACGCAGTATTTT

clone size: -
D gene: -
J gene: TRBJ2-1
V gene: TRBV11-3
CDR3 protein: CASSPGGETYNEQFF
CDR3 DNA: TGTGCCAGCAGCCCAGGTGGTGAGACCTACAATGAGCAGTTCTTC

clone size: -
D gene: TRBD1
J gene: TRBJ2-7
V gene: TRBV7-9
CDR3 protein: CASSTRTGAGYEQYF
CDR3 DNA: TGTGCCAGCAGCACCCGGACAGGGGCAGGGTACGAGCAGTACTTC

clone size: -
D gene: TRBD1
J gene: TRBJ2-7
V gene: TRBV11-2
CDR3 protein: CASSPSPDRGREQYF
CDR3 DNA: TGTGCCAGCAGCCCCAGCCCGGACAGGGGTCGCGAGCAGTACTTC

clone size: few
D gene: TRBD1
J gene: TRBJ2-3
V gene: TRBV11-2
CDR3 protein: CASSSGQGSSDTQYF
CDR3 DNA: TGTGCCAGCAGCTCCGGACAGGGGTCGTCAGATACGCAGTATTTT

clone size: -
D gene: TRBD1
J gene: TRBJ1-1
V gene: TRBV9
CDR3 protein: CASSSDRGMNTEAFF
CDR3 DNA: TGTGCCAGCAGCAGCGACAGGGGGATGAACACTGAAGCTTTCTTT

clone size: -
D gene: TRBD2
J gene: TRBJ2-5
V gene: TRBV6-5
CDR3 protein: CASSYARSGSETQYF
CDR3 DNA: TGTGCCAGCAGTTACGCACGTAGCGGGTCGGAGACCCAGTACTTC

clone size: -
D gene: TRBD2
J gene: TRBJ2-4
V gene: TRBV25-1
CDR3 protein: CASSPLAGGTKNIQYF
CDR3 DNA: TGTGCCAGCAGTCCTCTAGCGGGAGGGACCAAAAACATTCAGTACTTC